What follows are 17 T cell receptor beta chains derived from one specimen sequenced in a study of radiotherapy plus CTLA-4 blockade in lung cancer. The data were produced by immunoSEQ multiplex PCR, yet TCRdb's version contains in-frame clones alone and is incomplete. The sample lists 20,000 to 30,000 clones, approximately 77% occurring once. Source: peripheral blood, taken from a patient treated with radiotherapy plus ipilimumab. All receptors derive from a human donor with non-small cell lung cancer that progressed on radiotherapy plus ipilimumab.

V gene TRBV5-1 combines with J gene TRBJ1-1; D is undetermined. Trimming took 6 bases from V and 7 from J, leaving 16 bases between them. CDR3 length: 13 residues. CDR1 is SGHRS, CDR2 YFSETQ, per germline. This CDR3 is CASTTGNPGEAFF. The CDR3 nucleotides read TGCGCCAGCACCACGGGAAATCCCGGTGAAGCTTTCTTT. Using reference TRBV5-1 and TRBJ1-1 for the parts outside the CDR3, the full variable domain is KAGVTQTPRYLIKTRGQQVTLSCSPISGHRSVSWYQQTPGQGLQFLFEYFSETQRNKGNFPGRFSGRQFSNSRSEMNVSTLELGDSALYLCASTTGNPGEAFFGQGTRLTVV.

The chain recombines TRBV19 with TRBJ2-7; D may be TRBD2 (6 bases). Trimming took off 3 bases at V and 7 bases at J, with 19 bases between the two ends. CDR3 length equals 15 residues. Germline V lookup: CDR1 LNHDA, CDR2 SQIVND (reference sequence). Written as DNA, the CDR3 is TGTGCCAGTAGTATTCTAGCGTTACCTTACGAAGAGCAGTACTTC. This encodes CASSILALPYEEQYF.

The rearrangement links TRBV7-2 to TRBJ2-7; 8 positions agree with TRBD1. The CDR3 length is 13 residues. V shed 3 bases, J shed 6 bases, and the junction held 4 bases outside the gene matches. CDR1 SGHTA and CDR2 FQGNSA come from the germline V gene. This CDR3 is CASSFTGGGEQYF. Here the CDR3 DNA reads TGTGCCAGCAGCTTTACAGGGGGTGGCGAGCAGTACTTC.

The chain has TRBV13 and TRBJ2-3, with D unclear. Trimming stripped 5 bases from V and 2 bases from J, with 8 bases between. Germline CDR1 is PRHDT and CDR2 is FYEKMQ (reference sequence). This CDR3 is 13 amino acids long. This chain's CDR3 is CASSLEYTDTQYF. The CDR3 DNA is TGTGCCAGCAGCCTGGAGTACACAGATACGCAGTATTTT.

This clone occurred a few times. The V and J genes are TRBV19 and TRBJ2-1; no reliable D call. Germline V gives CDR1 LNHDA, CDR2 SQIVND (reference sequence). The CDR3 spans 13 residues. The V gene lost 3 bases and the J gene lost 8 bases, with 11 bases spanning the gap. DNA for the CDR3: TGTGCCAGTAGTATGATCGTGGCTCATGAGCAGTTCTTC. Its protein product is CASSMIVAHEQFF.

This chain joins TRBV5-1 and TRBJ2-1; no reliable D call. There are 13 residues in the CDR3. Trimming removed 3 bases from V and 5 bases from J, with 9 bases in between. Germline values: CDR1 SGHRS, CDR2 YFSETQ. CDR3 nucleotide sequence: TGCGCCAGCAGCTCTCGGGCAAACAATGAGCAGTTCTTC. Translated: CASSSRANNEQFF.

The CDR3 loop reads CASSPLAFEQYF. The DNA for the CDR3 is TGTGCCAGCAGCCCCTTGGCGTTCGAGCAGTACTTC. The rearrangement uses TRBV7-2 and TRBJ2-7; D ambiguous. Germline lookup yields CDR1 SGHTA and CDR2 FQGNSA. V lost 5 bases to trimming and J lost 6 bases, with 11 bases between them. The CDR3 is 12 residues long.

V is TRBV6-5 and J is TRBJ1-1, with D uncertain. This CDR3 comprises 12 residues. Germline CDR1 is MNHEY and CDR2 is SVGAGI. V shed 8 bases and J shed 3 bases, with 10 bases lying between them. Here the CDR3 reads CASGDSHTEAFF. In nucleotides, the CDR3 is TGTGCCAGCGGGGATTCGCACACTGAAGCTTTCTTT.

The CDR3 DNA reads as TGTGCCAGCAGTTTATCGGCCAGCGGGAGGTACCAAGAGACCCAGTACTTC. This codes for CASSLSASGRYQETQYF. J is TRBJ2-5 and V is TRBV27; 9 nucleotides align to TRBD2. V dropped 0 bases and J dropped 0; count of bases not matched to a gene: 5. CDR3 length: 17 residues. Germline loops: CDR1 MNHEY, CDR2 SMNVEV (reference sequence).

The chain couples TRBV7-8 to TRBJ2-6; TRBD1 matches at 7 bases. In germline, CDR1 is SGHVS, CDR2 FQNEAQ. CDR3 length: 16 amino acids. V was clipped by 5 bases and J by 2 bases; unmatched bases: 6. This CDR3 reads CASSPRQGAGANVLTF. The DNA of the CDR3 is TGTGCCAGCAGCCCGCGACAGGGCGCTGGGGCCAACGTCCTGACTTTC.

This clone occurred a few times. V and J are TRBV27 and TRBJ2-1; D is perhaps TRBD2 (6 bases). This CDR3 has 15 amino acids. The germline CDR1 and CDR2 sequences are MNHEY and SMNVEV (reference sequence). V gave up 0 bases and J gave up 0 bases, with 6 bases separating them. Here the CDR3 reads CASSLSTSSYNEQFF. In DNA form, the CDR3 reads TGTGCCAGCAGTTTATCGACTAGCTCCTACAATGAGCAGTTCTTC.

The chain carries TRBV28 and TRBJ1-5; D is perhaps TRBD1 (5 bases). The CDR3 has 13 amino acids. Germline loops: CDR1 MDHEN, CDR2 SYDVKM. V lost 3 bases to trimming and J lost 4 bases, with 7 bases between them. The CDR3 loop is CASSFDRNQPQHF. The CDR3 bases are TGTGCCAGCAGTTTCGACAGAAATCAGCCCCAGCATTTT.

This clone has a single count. CDR3 nucleotides: TGTGCCAGCAGCGCGAGAAGGGACTCCTACAATGAGCAGTTCTTC. Amino acids: CASSARRDSYNEQFF. The V and J genes are TRBV7-9 and TRBJ2-1; D gene uncertain. Trimming shortened V by 5 bases and J by 0 bases, and 11 bases separated the two germline ends. This CDR3 comprises 15 residues. Germline CDR1 is SEHNR and CDR2 is FQNEAQ (reference sequence).

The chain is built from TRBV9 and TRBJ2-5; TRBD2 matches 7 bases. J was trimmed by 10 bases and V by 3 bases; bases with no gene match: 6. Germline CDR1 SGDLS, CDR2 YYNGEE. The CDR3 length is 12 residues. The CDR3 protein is CASSGDTGGQYF. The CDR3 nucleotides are TGTGCCAGCAGCGGAGACACGGGGGGCCAGTACTTC.

CDR3 in DNA: TGTGCCAGCAGGGTGACAGGGGGAATGGGCCCCTACAATGAGCAGTTCTTC. It encodes CASRVTGGMGPYNEQFF. The chain couples TRBV5-6 to TRBJ2-1; the match to TRBD1 covers 9 bases. V dropped 5 bases and J dropped 2; count of bases not matched to a gene: 11. In germline, CDR1 is SGHDT, CDR2 YYEEEE. The CDR3 is 17 residues long. The full variable domain, its missing parts supplied by reference TRBV5-6 and TRBJ2-1, is DAGVTQSPTHLIKTRGQQVTLRCSPKSGHDTVSWYQQALGQGPQFIFQYYEEEERQRGNFPDRFSGHQFPNYSSELNVNALLLGDSALYLCASRVTGGMGPYNEQFFGPGTRLTVL.

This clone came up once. The CDR3 reads CASSATSGRLEQFF. The CDR3 region has the DNA TGTGCCAGCAGCGCGACTAGCGGGAGACTTGAGCAGTTCTTC. The chain couples TRBV7-9 to TRBJ2-1, with 12 nucleotides matching TRBD2. V lost 5 bases, J lost 9 bases, and 5 bases stayed unmatched. This CDR3 has 14 amino acids. Per germline, CDR1 SEHNR and CDR2 FQNEAQ (reference sequence).

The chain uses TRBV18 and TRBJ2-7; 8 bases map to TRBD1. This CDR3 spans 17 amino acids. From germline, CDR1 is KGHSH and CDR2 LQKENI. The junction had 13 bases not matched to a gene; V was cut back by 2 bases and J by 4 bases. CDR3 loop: CASSPYLPGQGAYEQYF. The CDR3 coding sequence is TGTGCCAGCTCACCATATCTACCTGGGCAGGGGGCTTACGAGCAGTACTTC.